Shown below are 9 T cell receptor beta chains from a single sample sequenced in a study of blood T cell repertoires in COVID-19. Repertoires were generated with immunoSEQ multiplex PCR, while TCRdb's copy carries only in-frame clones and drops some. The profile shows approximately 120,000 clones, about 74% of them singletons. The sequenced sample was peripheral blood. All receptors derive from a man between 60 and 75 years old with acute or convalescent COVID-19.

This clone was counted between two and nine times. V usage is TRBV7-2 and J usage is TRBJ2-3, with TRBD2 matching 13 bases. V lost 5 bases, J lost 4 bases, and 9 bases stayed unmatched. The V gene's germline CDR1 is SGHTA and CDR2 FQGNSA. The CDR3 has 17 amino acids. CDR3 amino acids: CASSPSGLAGVPDTQYF. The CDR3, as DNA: TGTGCCAGCAGCCCAAGTGGACTAGCGGGGGTCCCAGATACGCAGTATTTT.

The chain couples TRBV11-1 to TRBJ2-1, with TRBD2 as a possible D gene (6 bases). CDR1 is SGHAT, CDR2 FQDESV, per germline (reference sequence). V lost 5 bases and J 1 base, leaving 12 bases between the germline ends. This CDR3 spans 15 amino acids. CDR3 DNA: TGTGCCAGCAGCCCACGACTAGAATCCTACAATGAGCAGTTCTTC. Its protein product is CASSPRLESYNEQFF.

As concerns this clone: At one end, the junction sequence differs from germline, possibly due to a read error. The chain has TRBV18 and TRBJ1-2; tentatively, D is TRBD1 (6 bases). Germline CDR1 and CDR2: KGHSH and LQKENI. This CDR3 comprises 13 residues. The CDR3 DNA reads TGTGCCAGCTCTCCACAGGGTACTAGGGGCTACACCTTC. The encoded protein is CASSPQGTRGYTF.

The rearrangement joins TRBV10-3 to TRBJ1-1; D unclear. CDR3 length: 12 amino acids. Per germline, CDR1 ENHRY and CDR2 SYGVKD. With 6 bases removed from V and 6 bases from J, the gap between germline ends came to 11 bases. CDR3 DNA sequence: TGTGCCATCAGCCCGGAGGCCTCTGAAGCTTTCTTT. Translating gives CAISPEASEAFF.

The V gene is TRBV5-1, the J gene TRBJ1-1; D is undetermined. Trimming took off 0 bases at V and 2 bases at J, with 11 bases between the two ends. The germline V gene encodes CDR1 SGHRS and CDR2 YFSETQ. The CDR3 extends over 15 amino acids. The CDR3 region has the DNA TGCGCCAGCAGCTTGGTTACATCGATAAACACTGAAGCTTTCTTT. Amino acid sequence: CASSLVTSINTEAFF.

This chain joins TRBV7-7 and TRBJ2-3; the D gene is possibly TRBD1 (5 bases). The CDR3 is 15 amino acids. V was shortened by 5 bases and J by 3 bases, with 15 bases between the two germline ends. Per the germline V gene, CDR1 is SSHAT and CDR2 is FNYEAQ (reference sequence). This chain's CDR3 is CASSKTTAATDTQYF. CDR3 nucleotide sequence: TGTGCCAGCAGCAAAACGACAGCAGCTACAGATACGCAGTATTTT.

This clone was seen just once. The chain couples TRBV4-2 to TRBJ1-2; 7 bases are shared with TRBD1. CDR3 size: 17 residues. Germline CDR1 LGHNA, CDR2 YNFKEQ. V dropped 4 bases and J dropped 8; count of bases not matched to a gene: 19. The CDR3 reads CASSREQTGLEVRGYTF. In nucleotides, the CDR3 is TGTGCCAGCAGCCGAGAACAGACAGGGCTAGAGGTACGAGGCTACACCTTC.

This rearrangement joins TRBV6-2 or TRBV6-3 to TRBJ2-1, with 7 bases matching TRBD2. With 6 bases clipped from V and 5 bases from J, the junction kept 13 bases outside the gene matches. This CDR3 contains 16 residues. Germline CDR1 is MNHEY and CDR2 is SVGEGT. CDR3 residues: CASSAHRAGDHNEQFF. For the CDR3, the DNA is TGTGCCAGCAGCGCTCATAGGGCGGGAGATCACAATGAGCAGTTCTTC.

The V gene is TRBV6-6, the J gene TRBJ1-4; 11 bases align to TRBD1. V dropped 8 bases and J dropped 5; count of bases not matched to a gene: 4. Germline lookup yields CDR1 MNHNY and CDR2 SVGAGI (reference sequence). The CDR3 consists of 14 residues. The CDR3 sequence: CASSRTGGNEKLFF. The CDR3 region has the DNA TGTGCCAGCTCGCGGACAGGGGGCAATGAAAAACTGTTTTTT.